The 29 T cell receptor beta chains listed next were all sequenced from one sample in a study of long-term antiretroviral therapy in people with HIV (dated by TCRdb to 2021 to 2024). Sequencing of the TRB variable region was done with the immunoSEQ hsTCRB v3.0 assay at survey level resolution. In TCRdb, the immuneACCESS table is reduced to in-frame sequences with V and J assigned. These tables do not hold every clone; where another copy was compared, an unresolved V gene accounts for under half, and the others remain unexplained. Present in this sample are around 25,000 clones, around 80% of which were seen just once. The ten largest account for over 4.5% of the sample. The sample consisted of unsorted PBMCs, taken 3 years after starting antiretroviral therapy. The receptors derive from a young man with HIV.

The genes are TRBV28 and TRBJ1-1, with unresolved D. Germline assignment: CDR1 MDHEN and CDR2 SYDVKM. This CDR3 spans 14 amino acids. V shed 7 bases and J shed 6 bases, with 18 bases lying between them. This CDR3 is CASTPSLPSSEAFF. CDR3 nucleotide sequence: TGTGCCAGCACTCCAAGCCTCCCCTCGTCTGAAGCTTTCTTT.

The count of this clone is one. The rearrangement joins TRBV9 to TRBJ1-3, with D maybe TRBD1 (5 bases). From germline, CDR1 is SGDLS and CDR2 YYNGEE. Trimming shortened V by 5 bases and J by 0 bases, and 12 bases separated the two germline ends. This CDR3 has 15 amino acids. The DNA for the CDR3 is TGTGCCAGCAGTGCCGGGGGACGCTCTGGAAACACCATATATTTT. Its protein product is CASSAGGRSGNTIYF.

CDR3 region: CASSLRLAGRYEQYF. The CDR3 region has the DNA TGTGCCAGCAGCTTGAGGCTAGCGGGGAGATACGAGCAGTACTTC. The chain combines TRBV5-4 with TRBJ2-7; 9 nucleotides match TRBD2. The CDR3 is 15 amino acids. The V and J ends lost 1 base and 4 bases, in that order; junction bases with no gene match: 6. Germline values: CDR1 SGHNT, CDR2 YYREEE (reference sequence). The whole variable domain, filled in from reference TRBV5-4 and TRBJ2-7, reads ETGVTQSPTHLIKTRGQQVTLRCSSQSGHNTVSWYQQALGQGPQFIFQYYREEENGRGNFPPRFSGLQFPNYSSELNVNALELDDSALYLCASSLRLAGRYEQYFGPGTRLTVT.

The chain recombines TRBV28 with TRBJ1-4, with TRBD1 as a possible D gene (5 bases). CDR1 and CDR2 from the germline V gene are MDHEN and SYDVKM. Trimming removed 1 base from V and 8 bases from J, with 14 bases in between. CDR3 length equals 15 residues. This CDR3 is CASSLLAQGVEKLFF. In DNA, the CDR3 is TGTGCCAGCAGTTTATTGGCGCAGGGTGTGGAAAAACTGTTTTTT.

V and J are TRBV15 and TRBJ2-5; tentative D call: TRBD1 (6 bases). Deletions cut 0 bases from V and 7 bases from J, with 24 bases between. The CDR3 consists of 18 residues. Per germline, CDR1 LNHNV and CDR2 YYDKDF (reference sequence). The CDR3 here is CATSRDSARIGTRGTQYF. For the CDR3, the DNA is TGTGCCACCAGCAGAGATTCAGCGAGGATAGGGACAAGGGGGACCCAGTACTTC.

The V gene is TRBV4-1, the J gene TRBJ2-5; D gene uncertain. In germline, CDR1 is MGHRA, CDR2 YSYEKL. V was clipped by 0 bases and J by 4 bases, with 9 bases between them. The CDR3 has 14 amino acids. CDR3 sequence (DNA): TGCGCCAGCAGCCAAGATCCCGGCGGAGAGACCCAGTACTTC. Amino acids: CASSQDPGGETQYF.

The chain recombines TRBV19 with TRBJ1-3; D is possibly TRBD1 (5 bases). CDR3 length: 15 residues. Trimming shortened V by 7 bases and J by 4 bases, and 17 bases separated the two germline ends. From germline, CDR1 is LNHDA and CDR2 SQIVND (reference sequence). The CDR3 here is CASITRAGEGNTIYF. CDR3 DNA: TGTGCCAGTATAACCCGGGCGGGGGAAGGAAACACCATATATTTT.

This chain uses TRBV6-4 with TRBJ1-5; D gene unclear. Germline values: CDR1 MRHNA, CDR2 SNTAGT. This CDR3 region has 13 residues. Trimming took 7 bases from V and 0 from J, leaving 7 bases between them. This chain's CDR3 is CASTRPSNQPQHF. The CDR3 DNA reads TGTGCCAGCACTCGACCTAGCAATCAGCCCCAGCATTTT.

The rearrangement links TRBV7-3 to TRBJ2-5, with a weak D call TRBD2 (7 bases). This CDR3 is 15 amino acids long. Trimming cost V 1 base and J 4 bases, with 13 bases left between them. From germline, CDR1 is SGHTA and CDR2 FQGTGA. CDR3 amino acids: CASSLRGGHRETQYF. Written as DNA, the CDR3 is TGTGCCAGCAGCTTAAGGGGGGGCCACCGAGAGACCCAGTACTTC.

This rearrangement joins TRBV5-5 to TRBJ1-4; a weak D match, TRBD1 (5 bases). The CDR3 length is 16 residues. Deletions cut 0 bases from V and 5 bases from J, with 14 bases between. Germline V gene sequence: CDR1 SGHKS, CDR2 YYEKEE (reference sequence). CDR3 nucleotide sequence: TGTGCCAGCAGCTTGGAGGTGGGGACTTCAAATGAAAAACTGTTTTTT. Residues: CASSLEVGTSNEKLFF.

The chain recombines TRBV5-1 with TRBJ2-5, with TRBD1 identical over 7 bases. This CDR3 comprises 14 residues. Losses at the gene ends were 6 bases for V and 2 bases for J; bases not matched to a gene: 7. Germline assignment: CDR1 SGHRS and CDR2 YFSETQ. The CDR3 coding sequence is TGCGCCAGCACTGTCGACAGGGTTCAAGAGACCCAGTACTTC. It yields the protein CASTVDRVQETQYF.

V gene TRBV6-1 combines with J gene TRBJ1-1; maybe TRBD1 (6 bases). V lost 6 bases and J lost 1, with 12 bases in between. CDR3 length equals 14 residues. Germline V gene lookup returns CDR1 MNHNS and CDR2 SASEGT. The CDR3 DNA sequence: TGTGCCAGCAGAGGGACACCCACGAACACTGAAGCTTTCTTT. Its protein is CASRGTPTNTEAFF.

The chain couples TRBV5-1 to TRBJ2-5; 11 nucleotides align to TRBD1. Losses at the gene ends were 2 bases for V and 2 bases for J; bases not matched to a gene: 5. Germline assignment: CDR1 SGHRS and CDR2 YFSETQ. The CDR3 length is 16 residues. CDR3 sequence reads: CASSFGTGGEQETQYF. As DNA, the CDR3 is TGCGCCAGCAGCTTCGGGACAGGGGGAGAACAAGAGACCCAGTACTTC.

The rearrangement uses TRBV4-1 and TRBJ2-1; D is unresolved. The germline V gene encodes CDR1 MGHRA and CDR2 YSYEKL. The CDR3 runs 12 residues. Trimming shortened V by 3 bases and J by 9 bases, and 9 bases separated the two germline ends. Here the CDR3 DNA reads TGCGCCAGCAGCCATCTCTTTAGTGAGCAGTTCTTC. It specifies CASSHLFSEQFF.

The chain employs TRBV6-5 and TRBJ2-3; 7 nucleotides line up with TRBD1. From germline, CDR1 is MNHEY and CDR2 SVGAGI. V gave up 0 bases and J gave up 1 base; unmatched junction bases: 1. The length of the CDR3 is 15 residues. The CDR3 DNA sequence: TGTGCCAGCAGTTACTCGAGGGGGCGCACAGATACGCAGTATTTT. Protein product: CASSYSRGRTDTQYF.

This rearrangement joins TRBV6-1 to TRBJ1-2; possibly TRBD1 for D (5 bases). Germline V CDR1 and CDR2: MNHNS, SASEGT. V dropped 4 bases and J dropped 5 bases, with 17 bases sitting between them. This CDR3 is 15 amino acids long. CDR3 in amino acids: CASSARGTNNYGYTF. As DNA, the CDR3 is TGTGCCAGCAGTGCCCGGGGGACCAACAATTATGGCTACACCTTC.

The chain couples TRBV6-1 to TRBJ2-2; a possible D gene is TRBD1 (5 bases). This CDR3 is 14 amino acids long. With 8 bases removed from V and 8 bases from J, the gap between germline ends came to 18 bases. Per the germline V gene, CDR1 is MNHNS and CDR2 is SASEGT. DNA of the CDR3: TGTGCCAGCTATAAGGGTGGGGCTGATGGGGAGCTGTTTTTT. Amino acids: CASYKGGADGELFF.

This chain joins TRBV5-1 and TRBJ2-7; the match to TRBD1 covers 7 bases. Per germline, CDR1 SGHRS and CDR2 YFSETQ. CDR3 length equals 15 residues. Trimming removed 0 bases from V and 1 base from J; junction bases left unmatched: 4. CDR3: CASSLGQGISYEQYF. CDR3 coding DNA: TGCGCCAGCAGCTTGGGACAGGGTATTTCCTACGAGCAGTACTTC.

As DNA, the CDR3 is TGTGCCAGCACTCTCCGGGATCTGATCGAGACCCAGTACTTC. Its protein product is CASTLRDLIETQYF. The genes are TRBV2 and TRBJ2-5; the D gene is possibly TRBD2 (5 bases). The CDR3 runs 14 residues. The V end lost 7 bases, the J end lost 5 bases, and 17 bases lay between the germline ends. The germline V gene has CDR1 SNHLY and CDR2 FYNNEI. Together with reference TRBV2 and TRBJ2-5, the CDR3 gives the full variable domain: EPEVTQTPSHQVTQMGQEVILRCVPISNHLYFYWYRQILGQKVEFLVSFYNNEISEKSEIFDDQFSVERPDGSNFTLKIRSTKLEDSAMYFCASTLRDLIETQYFGPGTRLLVL.

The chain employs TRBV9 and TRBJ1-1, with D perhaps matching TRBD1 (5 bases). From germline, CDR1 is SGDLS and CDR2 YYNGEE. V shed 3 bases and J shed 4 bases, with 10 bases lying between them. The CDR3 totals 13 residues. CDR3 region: CASSEPGVTEAFF. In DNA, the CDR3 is TGTGCCAGCAGCGAGCCGGGGGTCACTGAAGCTTTCTTT.

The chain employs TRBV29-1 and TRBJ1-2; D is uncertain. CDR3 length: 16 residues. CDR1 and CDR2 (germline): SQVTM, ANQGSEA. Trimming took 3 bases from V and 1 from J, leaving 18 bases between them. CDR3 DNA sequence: TGCAGCGTTGATAAGGCAGGCCGGACGGATAACTATGGCTACACCTTC. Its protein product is CSVDKAGRTDNYGYTF.

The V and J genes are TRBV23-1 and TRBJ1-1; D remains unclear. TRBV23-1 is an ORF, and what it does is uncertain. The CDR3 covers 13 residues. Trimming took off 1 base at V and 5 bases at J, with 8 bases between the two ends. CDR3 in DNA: TGCGCCAGCAGTCAATTAGGCGGAACTGAAGCTTTCTTT. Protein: CASSQLGGTEAFF.

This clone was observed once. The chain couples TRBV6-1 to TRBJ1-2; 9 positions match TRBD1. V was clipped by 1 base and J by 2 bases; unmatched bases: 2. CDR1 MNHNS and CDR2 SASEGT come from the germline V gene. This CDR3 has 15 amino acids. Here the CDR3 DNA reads TGTGCCAGCAGTGAAGGGACAGGGGCGAACTATGGCTACACCTTC. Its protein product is CASSEGTGANYGYTF.

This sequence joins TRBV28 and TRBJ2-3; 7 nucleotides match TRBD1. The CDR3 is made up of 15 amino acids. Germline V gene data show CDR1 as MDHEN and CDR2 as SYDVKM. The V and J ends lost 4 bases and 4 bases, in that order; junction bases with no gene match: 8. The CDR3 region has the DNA TGTGCCAGCAGTTCCCTACAGGGGTGGGCAGATACGCAGTATTTT. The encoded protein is CASSSLQGWADTQYF.

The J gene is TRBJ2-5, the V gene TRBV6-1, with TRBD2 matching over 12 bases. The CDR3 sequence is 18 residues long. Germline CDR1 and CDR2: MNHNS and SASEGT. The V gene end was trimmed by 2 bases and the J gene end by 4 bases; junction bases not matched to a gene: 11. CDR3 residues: CASSENLGLAGILETQYF. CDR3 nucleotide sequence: TGTGCCAGCAGTGAAAACCTAGGACTAGCGGGGATCCTAGAGACCCAGTACTTC.

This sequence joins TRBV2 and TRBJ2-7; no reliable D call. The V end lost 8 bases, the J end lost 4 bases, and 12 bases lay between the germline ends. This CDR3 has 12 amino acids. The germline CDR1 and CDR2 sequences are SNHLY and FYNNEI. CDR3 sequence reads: CASQPQLYEQYF. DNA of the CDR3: TGTGCCAGCCAGCCTCAGTTGTACGAGCAGTACTTC.

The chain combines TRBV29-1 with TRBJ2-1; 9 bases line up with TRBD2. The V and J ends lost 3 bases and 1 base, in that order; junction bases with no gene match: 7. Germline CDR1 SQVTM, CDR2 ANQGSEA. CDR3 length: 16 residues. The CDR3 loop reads CSVEGTRGGSYNEQFF. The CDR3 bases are TGCAGCGTTGAGGGAACGCGGGGGGGTTCCTACAATGAGCAGTTCTTC.

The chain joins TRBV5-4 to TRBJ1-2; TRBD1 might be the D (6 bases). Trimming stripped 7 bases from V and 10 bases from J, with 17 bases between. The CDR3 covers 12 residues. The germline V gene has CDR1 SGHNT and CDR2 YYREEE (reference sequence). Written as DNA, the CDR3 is TGTGCCAGCGGCCCCTCGGGACAAGTCTACACCTTC. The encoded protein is CASGPSGQVYTF. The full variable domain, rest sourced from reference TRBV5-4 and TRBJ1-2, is ETGVTQSPTHLIKTRGQQVTLRCSSQSGHNTVSWYQQALGQGPQFIFQYYREEENGRGNFPPRFSGLQFPNYSSELNVNALELDDSALYLCASGPSGQVYTFGSGTRLTVV.

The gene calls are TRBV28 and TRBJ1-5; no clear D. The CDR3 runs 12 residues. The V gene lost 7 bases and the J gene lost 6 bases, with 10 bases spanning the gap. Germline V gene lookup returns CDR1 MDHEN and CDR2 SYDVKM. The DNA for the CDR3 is TGTGCCAGCAATAACGGGATTCAGCCCCAGCATTTT. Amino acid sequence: CASNNGIQPQHF.